A selection of T cell receptor beta chains follows, all from one sample in a study of patients and donors after allogeneic stem cell transplantation. TCRdb re-analysed the RT-PCR reads in MiXCR, keeping a single row per CDR3 protein. The sample has roughly 230,000 distinct CDR3 sequences; approximately 14% are singletons. The specimen was blood, either unsorted or a sorted T cell fraction (not recorded which). The origin of the receptors is a human donor who was either an allogeneic HSCT recipient or a stem cell or donor lymphocyte infusion donor (not recorded which). It is not recorded whose cells these are; they may come from a transplant donor. Both conserved end residues are part of each CDR3. The size field is filled for only some rows; it gives once, few, many or a size class.

size: .; length: 14; J: TRBJ2-7; V: TRBV5-8; CDR3: CASRHRDRGNEQYF
size: few; length: 14; J: TRBJ2-7; V: TRBV9; CDR3: CASGRGDQVDEQYF
size: few; length: 14; J: TRBJ2-3; V: TRBV20-1; CDR3: CSAEDPGPPDTQYF
size: .; length: 14; J: TRBJ2-3; V: TRBV20-1; CDR3: CTPGLAGGTDTQYF
size: few; length: 14; J: TRBJ2-7; V: TRBV9; CDR3: CASSVGQGRGEQYF
size: few; length: 13; J: TRBJ2-7; V: TRBV5-1; CDR3: CASSTEGVYEQYF
size: many; length: 16; J: TRBJ2-3; V: TRBV20-1; CDR3: CSAREAERGGPDTQYF
size: .; length: 15; J: TRBJ1-5; V: TRBV2; CDR3: CASSRDRGQGQPQHF
size: many; length: 13; J: TRBJ1-1; V: TRBV5-1; CDR3: CATGQGSNTEAFF
size: many; length: 13; J: TRBJ1-1; V: TRBV6-1; CDR3: CASIRIGNTEAFF
size: many; length: 12; J: TRBJ2-2; V: TRBV6-2/TRBV6-3; CDR3: CASNSGTGELFF
size: many; length: 14; J: TRBJ1-4; V: TRBV2; CDR3: CASRAGTTNEKLFF
size: few; length: 15; J: TRBJ1-2; V: TRBV4-1; CDR3: CASRALRGQGSGYTF
size: many; length: 14; J: TRBJ2-5; V: TRBV2; CDR3: CASSVERETETQYF
size: .; length: 15; J: TRBJ2-7; V: TRBV4-3; CDR3: CASSRHRDPSYEQYF
size: .; length: 15; J: TRBJ2-1; V: TRBV6-2/TRBV6-3; CDR3: CASSYYPGLGGEQFF
size: many; length: 14; J: TRBJ2-7; V: TRBV5-1; CDR3: CASSRTGEIREQYF
size: .; length: 15; J: TRBJ2-7; V: TRBV4-1; CDR3: CASSLEPGLLYEQYF
size: few; length: 15; J: TRBJ2-7; V: TRBV6-2/TRBV6-3; CDR3: CASSLSGSLSYEQYF
size: few; length: 13; J: TRBJ1-6; V: TRBV2; CDR3: CAISDRANSPLHF
size: few; length: 14; J: TRBJ1-2; V: TRBV30; CDR3: CAWKLQPQNYGYTF
size: .; length: 15; J: TRBJ2-5; V: TRBV7-9; CDR3: CASSTLSGPQKTQYF
size: .; length: 13; J: TRBJ1-1; V: TRBV19; CDR3: CATSRGANTEAFF
size: .; length: 13; J: TRBJ2-5; V: TRBV18; CDR3: CASSPLWGETQYF
size: few; length: 15; J: TRBJ2-7; V: TRBV27; CDR3: CASSLGNQISYEQYF
size: .; length: 14; J: TRBJ2-1; V: TRBV7-8; CDR3: CASSLGTANNEQFF
size: .; length: 16; J: TRBJ2-2; V: TRBV28; CDR3: CASSPSRQGAPGELFF
size: .; length: 15; J: TRBJ2-2; V: TRBV18; CDR3: CASSEVRGGPGELFF
size: few; length: 17; J: TRBJ2-3; V: TRBV6-5; CDR3: CASSYPTGRGHTDTQYF
size: few; length: 14; J: TRBJ2-1; V: TRBV29-1; CDR3: CSVAGTSGNEEQFF
size: many; length: 18; J: TRBJ2-3; V: TRBV5-1; CDR3: CASSLGGRGAGVTDTQYF
size: .; length: 15; J: TRBJ1-1; V: TRBV7-6; CDR3: CASSRDIVMNTEAFF
size: .; length: 16; J: TRBJ2-5; V: TRBV14; CDR3: CASSPMEGLRSSAQYF
size: .; length: 14; J: TRBJ2-2; V: TRBV6-1; CDR3: CASSEGGGSGELFF
size: .; length: 15; J: TRBJ2-5; V: TRBV24-1; CDR3: CATSVVSGGSETQYF